This T cell receptor (beta chain) was captured in a study of cytomegalovirus exposure and HLA in healthy donors. Broader study findings: V- and J-gene trimming of TCR beta was linked (in a later analysis) to a missense DCLRE1C variant.

CDR1 is LGHNA and CDR2 is YSLEER in the germline V gene. The CDR3 consists of 14 residues. V lost 0 bases and J lost 7, with 9 bases in between. Turning to this clone: Its target is unknown.

The PCR made use of 60 Vbeta and 13 Jbeta primers. Generated by immunoSEQ multiplex PCR, the TCRdb table keeps only in-frame clones and is missing some. The data include about 200,000 clones; the top ten clones carry approximately 6.5%. Sequencing was carried out using PBMCs. This chain joins TRBV4-3 and TRBJ2-2; D unresolved. The sequence came from a man younger than 45 in good health and CMV-seronegative. CDR3 loop: CASSQDGPGGELFF. DNA of the CDR3: TGCGCCAGCAGCCAAGATGGGCCCGGCGGGGAGCTGTTTTTT.